This passage covers 18 T cell receptor beta chains from one sample sequenced in a study of long-term antiretroviral therapy in people with HIV. Survey-level resolution applied to immunoSEQ assay v3.0. Sequencing used immunoSEQ multiplex PCR; TCRdb keeps in-frame clones, though not all of them. The top ten clones hold approximately 16% of a sample with tens of thousands of clones, 75% to 90% of them seen once. The specimen was unsorted PBMCs, collected around 4.2 years after starting antiretroviral therapy. The receptors stem from a man younger than 40 with HIV.

This clone was counted once. V is TRBV30 and J is TRBJ2-7; D is perhaps TRBD1 (6 bases). Trimming removed 2 bases from V and 4 bases from J, with 18 bases in between. Germline V gene lookup returns CDR1 GTSNPN and CDR2 SVGIG (reference sequence). The CDR3 sequence is 15 residues long. The CDR3 DNA reads as TGTGCCTGGAGTCCCCCCGGGGCCAGGGGTTACGAGCAGTACTTC. Residues: CAWSPPGARGYEQYF.

DNA for the CDR3: TGTGCCAGCAGCCAAGATCGGAGGGATTCACCCCTCCACTTT. Protein product: CASSQDRRDSPLHF. The V call is TRBV4-2, the J call TRBJ1-6; no definite D call. Trimming took off 0 bases at V and 8 bases at J, with 8 bases between the two ends. The CDR3 spans 14 residues. Germline V CDR1 and CDR2: LGHNA, YNFKEQ.

This chain connects TRBV13 to TRBJ2-3; 8 bases agree with TRBD1. After removal of 5 bases from V and 2 bases from J, the junction contained 6 bases not matched to a gene. The CDR3 has 15 amino acids. Per germline, CDR1 PRHDT and CDR2 FYEKMQ (reference sequence). CDR3: CASSRTGTVTDTQYF. CDR3 in DNA: TGTGCCAGCAGCCGGACAGGGACGGTCACAGATACGCAGTATTTT.

The CDR3 reads CASSGLLQGGSSPLHF. In DNA form, the CDR3 reads TGTGCCAGCAGTGGACTACTACAGGGAGGAAGCTCACCCCTCCACTTT. The J gene is TRBJ1-6, the V gene TRBV6-1; tentative D call: TRBD1 (6 bases). The V gene's germline CDR1 is MNHNS and CDR2 SASEGT. The CDR3 length is 16 residues. The V gene lost 4 bases and the J gene lost 10 bases, with 20 bases spanning the gap.

This clone came up once. The gene calls are TRBV4-2 and TRBJ2-3, with a possible D match to TRBD2 (6 bases). This CDR3 spans 15 amino acids. Trimming removed 1 base from V and 2 bases from J, with 10 bases in between. The V gene's germline CDR1 is LGHNA and CDR2 YNFKEQ. CDR3 residues: CASSQGAGPTDTQYF. The CDR3 nucleotides read TGTGCCAGCAGCCAAGGGGCGGGACCCACAGATACGCAGTATTTT.

The sample holds a few counts of this clone. The J gene is TRBJ2-7, the V gene TRBV5-1, with D uncertain. V was cut by 0 bases and J by 0 bases, with 7 bases left in between. Germline CDR1 is SGHRS and CDR2 is YFSETQ. CDR3 length: 14 residues. The CDR3 spells CASSLEAGSYEQYF. CDR3 nucleotide sequence: TGCGCCAGCAGCTTGGAAGCAGGCTCCTACGAGCAGTACTTC.

The chain recombines TRBV5-1 with TRBJ1-1, with 7 positions matching TRBD1. V lost 2 bases to trimming and J lost 1 base; unmatched junction nucleotides: 2. The CDR3 has 14 residues. Germline loops: CDR1 SGHRS, CDR2 YFSETQ. CDR3 coding DNA: TGCGCCAGCAGCTTACAGGGGCAGAACACTGAAGCTTTCTTT. Its translation is CASSLQGQNTEAFF.

The V and J genes are TRBV29-1 and TRBJ2-2, with no clear D. Trimming pared 7 bases from V and 1 base from J, leaving 7 bases between. Germline assignment: CDR1 SQVTM and CDR2 ANQGSEA. The CDR3 is 12 residues long. The CDR3 protein is CSGGQNTGELFF. CDR3 bases: TGCAGCGGGGGTCAGAACACCGGGGAGCTGTTTTTT.

The chain employs TRBV28 and TRBJ1-2, with D possibly matching TRBD1 (5 bases). The CDR3 sequence is 14 residues long. The V gene's germline CDR1 is MDHEN and CDR2 SYDVKM. V lost 6 bases to trimming and J lost 8 bases, with 19 bases between them. The CDR3 region has the DNA TGTGCCAGCAGCCGCCCTACAGGATTGGGCGGCTACACCTTC. The encoded protein is CASSRPTGLGGYTF.

Comments on this clone: Additional DNA sequences in this sample encode the identical CDR3. The genes are TRBV15 and TRBJ2-5; D unresolved. Germline V CDR1 and CDR2: LNHNV, YYDKDF (reference sequence). The CDR3 contains 13 residues. V lost 2 bases and J 5 bases, leaving 9 bases between the germline ends. The CDR3 region is CATSRYGGETQYF. In nucleotides, the CDR3 is TGTGCCACCAGCAGATACGGCGGTGAGACCCAGTACTTC.

The chain combines TRBV30 with TRBJ2-3, with 10 bases identical to TRBD1. The CDR3 covers 14 residues. Germline V gene lookup returns CDR1 GTSNPN and CDR2 SVGIG (reference sequence). Trimming took 5 bases from V and 4 from J; bases not matched to a gene: 6. CDR3 region: CAWATGGGADTQYF. The CDR3 DNA reads as TGTGCCTGGGCGACAGGGGGCGGCGCAGATACGCAGTATTTT.

The DNA of the CDR3 is TGTGCCAGCAGGTTTGCGGGAGATCGCACAGATACGCAGTATTTT. Its translation is CASRFAGDRTDTQYF. This sequence joins TRBV6-1 and TRBJ2-3; 7 nucleotides agree with TRBD2. The CDR3 totals 15 residues. Germline assignment: CDR1 MNHNS and CDR2 SASEGT. Trimming removed 6 bases from V and 1 base from J; junction bases left unmatched: 7.

The V gene is TRBV6-5, the J gene TRBJ2-1; possibly TRBD1 for D (6 bases). Germline V gene data show CDR1 as MNHEY and CDR2 as SVGAGI. This CDR3 contains 15 residues. The ends were cut back, 5 bases at V and 6 bases at J, with 17 bases in the middle. The CDR3 here is CASSSPTGNFNEQFF. The CDR3 DNA sequence: TGTGCCAGCAGTAGCCCGACAGGTAATTTCAATGAGCAGTTCTTC.

This chain links TRBV7-3 with TRBJ2-7, with 10 bases matching TRBD1. Per germline, CDR1 SGHTA and CDR2 FQGTGA. Germline trimming cut 4 bases from V and 1 base from J; bases unmatched to any gene: 4. CDR3 length: 15 amino acids. The DNA of the CDR3 is TGTGCCAGCAGCTCCGGGACAGGGGCATCCTACGAGCAGTACTTC. Translation gives CASSSGTGASYEQYF.

This chain uses TRBV5-4 with TRBJ2-7; D not resolved. The CDR3 spans 16 residues. CDR1 and CDR2 (germline): SGHNT, YYREEE (reference sequence). The ends were cut back, 0 bases at V and 0 bases at J, with 13 bases in the middle. CDR3 protein: CASSLEVTPSSYEQYF. DNA for the CDR3: TGTGCCAGCAGCTTGGAAGTGACACCAAGCTCCTACGAGCAGTACTTC.

The V call is TRBV4-1, the J call TRBJ2-7; no reliable D call. CDR1 and CDR2 from the germline V gene are MGHRA and YSYEKL. Trimming took 1 base from V and 1 from J, leaving 5 bases between them. This CDR3 has 13 residues. CDR3 sequence: CASSQVPSYEQYF. The CDR3 DNA sequence: TGCGCCAGCAGCCAAGTCCCATCCTACGAGCAGTACTTC.

With respect to this clone: The sample carries other DNA sequences with the same CDR3. The chain employs TRBV13 and TRBJ2-5; TRBD1 is a possible D gene (5 bases). The CDR3 covers 14 residues. Germline V lookup: CDR1 PRHDT, CDR2 FYEKMQ (reference sequence). V was cut by 0 bases and J by 5 bases, with 10 bases left in between. The DNA of the CDR3 is TGTGCCAGCAGCTTAGGCAGGGCTGGGGAGACCCAGTACTTC. Its translation is CASSLGRAGETQYF.

The genes are TRBV7-2 and TRBJ2-1; 8 nucleotides agree with TRBD2. Germline CDR1 reads SGHTA; CDR2 reads FQGNSA. V shed 5 bases, J shed 7 bases, and the junction held 10 bases outside the gene matches. This CDR3 has 15 residues. Here the CDR3 reads CASSIKRGGSNEQFF. Written as DNA, the CDR3 is TGTGCCAGCAGCATCAAACGGGGGGGGTCTAATGAGCAGTTCTTC.